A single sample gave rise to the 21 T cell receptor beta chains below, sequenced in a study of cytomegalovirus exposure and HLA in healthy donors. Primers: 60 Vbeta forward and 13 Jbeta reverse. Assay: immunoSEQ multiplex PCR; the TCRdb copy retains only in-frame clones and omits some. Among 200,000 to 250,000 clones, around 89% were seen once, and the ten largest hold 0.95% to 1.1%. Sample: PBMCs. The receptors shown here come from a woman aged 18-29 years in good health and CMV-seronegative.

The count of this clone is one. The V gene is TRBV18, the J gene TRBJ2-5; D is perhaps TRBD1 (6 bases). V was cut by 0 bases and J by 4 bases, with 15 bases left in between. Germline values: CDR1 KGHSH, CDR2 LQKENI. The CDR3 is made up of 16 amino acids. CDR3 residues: CASSPPSGAGRETQYF. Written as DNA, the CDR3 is TGTGCCAGCTCACCACCTTCAGGGGCAGGGAGAGAGACCCAGTACTTC.

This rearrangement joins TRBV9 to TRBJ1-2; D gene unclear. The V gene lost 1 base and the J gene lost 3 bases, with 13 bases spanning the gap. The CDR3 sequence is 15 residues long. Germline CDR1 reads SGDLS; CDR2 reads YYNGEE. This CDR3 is CASSVIGEIDYGYTF. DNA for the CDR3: TGTGCCAGCAGCGTAATTGGGGAGATTGACTATGGCTACACCTTC.

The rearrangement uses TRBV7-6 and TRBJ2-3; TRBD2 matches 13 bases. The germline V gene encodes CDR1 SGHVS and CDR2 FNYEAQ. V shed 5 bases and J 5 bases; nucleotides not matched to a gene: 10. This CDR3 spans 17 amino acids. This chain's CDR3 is CASSLGSGLAGVDTQYF. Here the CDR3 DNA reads TGTGCCAGCAGCCTTGGATCTGGACTAGCGGGAGTAGATACGCAGTATTTT.

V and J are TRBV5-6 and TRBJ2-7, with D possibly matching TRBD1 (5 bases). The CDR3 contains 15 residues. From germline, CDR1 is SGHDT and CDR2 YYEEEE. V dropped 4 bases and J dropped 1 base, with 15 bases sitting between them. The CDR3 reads CASSNPFRASYEQYF. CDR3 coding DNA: TGTGCCAGCAGCAACCCATTCAGGGCATCCTACGAGCAGTACTTC.

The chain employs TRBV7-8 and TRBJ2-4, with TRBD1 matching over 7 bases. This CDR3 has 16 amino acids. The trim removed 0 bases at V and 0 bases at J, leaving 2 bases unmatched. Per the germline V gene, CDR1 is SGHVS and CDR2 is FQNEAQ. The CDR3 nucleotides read TGTGCCAGCAGCTTAGCGACAGGGCGAGCCAAAAACATTCAGTACTTC. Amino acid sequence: CASSLATGRAKNIQYF.

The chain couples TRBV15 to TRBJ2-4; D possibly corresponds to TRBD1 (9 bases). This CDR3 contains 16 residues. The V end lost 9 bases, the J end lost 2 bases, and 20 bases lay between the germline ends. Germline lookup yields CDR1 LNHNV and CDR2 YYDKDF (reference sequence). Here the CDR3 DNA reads TGTGCCACAGGGCGGGGGGACAGGGAGACCAAAAACATTCAGTACTTC. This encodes CATGRGDRETKNIQYF.

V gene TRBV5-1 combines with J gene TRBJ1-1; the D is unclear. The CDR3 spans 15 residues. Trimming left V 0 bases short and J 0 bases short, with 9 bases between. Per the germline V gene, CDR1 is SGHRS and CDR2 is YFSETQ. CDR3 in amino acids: CASSLDVRLNTEAFF. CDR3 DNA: TGCGCCAGCAGCTTGGATGTCAGGTTGAACACTGAAGCTTTCTTT.

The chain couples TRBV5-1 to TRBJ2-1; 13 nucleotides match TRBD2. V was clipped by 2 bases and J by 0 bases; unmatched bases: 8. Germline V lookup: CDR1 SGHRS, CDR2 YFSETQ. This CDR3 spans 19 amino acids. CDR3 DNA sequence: TGCGCCAGCAGCTTTGGCGGGACTAGCGGGAAGAGCTCCTACAATGAGCAGTTCTTC. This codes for CASSFGGTSGKSSYNEQFF.

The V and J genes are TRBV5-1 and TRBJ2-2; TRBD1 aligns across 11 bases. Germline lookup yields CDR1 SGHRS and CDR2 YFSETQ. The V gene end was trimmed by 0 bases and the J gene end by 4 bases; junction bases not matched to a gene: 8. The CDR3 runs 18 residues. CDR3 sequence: CASSLEGWTGGPTGELFF. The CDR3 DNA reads TGCGCCAGCAGCTTGGAAGGGTGGACAGGGGGCCCCACCGGGGAGCTGTTTTTT.

CDR3 protein: CASRLNRESEQYF. The DNA for the CDR3 is TGTGCCAGCAGACTAAACAGGGAGAGCGAGCAGTACTTC. The gene calls are TRBV7-2 and TRBJ2-5, with a weak D call TRBD1 (6 bases). The DNA end favors TRBJ2-7, so the J call may be wrong. This CDR3 is 13 amino acids long. CDR1 and CDR2 from the germline V gene are SGHTA and FQGNSA.

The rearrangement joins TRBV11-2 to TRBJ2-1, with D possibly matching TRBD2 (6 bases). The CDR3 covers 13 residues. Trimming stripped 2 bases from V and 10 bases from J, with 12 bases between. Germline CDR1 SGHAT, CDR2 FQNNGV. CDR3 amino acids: CASSLTGLQEQFF. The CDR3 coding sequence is TGTGCCAGCAGCTTAACTGGACTACAAGAGCAGTTCTTC.

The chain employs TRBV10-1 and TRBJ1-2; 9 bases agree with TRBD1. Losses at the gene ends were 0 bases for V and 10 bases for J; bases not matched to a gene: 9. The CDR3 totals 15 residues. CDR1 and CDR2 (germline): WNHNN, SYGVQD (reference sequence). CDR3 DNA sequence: TGCGCCAGCAGTGAGTCGAAACAGGGGGCGCAGGACTACACCTTC. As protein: CASSESKQGAQDYTF.

CDR3 sequence reads: CASRRPGPIMEYYGYTF. The CDR3 nucleotides read TGTGCCAGCCGCCGCCCGGGTCCTATAATGGAATACTATGGCTACACCTTC. This chain connects TRBV18 to TRBJ1-2; D unclear. The CDR3 length is 17 residues. V lost 8 bases, J lost 3 bases, and 25 bases lay in between. CDR1 is KGHSH, CDR2 LQKENI, per germline. The complete variable domain, with remaining parts taken from reference TRBV18 and TRBJ1-2, reads NAGVMQNPRHLVRRRGQEARLRCSPMKGHSHVYWYRQLPEEGLKFMVYLQKENIIDESGMPKERFSAEFPKEGPSILRIQQVVRGDSAAYFCASRRPGPIMEYYGYTFGSGTRLTVV.

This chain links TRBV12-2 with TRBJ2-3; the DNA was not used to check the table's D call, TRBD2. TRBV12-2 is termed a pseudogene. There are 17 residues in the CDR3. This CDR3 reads CASRSNSGGPTLDTQYF. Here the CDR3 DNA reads TGTGCAAGTCGCTCCAACAGCGGGGGGCCAACACTAGATACGCAGTATTTT.

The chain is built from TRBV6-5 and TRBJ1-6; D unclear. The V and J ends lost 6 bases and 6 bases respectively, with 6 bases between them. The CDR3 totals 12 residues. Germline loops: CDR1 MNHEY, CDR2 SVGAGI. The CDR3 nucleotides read TGTGCCAGCAGAACCAGTAATTCACCCCTCCACTTT. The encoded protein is CASRTSNSPLHF.

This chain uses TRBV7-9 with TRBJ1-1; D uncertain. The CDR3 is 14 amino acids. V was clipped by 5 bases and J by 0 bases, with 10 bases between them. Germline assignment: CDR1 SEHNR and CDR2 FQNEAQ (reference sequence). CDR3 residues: CASSPPTVNTEAFF. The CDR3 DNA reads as TGTGCCAGCAGCCCACCAACAGTGAACACTGAAGCTTTCTTT.

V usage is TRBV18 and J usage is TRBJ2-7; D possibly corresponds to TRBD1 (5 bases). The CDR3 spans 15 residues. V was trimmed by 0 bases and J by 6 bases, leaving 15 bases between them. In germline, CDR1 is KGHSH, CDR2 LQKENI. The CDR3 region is CASSPPGLSEREQYF. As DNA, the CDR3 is TGTGCCAGCTCACCACCGGGGCTTAGTGAACGCGAGCAGTACTTC. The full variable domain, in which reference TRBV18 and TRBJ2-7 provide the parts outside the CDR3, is NAGVMQNPRHLVRRRGQEARLRCSPMKGHSHVYWYRQLPEEGLKFMVYLQKENIIDESGMPKERFSAEFPKEGPSILRIQQVVRGDSAAYFCASSPPGLSEREQYFGPGTRLTVT.

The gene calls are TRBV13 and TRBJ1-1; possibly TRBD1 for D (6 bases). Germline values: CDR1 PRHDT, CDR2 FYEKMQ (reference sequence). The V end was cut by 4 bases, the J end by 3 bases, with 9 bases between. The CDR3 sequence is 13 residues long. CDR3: CASSSQGYTEAFF. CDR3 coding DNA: TGTGCCAGCAGCTCTCAGGGGTACACTGAAGCTTTCTTT.

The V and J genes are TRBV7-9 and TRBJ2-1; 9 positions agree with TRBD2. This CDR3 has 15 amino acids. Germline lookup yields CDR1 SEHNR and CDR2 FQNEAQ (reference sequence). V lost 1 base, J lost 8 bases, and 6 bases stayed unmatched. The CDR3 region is CASSLDRTSVDEQFF. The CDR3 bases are TGTGCCAGCAGCTTAGACCGGACTAGCGTGGATGAGCAGTTCTTC.

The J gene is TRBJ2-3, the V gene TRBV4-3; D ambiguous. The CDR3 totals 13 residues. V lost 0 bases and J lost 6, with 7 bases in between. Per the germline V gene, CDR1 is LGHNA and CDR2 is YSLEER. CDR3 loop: CASSQESPDTQYF. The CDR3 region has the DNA TGCGCCAGCAGCCAAGAGAGTCCGGATACGCAGTATTTT.

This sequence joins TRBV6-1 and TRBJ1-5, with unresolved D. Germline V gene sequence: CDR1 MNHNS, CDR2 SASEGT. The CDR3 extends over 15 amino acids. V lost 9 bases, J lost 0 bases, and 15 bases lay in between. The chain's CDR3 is CASARVQNSNQPQHF. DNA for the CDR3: TGTGCCAGTGCACGGGTCCAAAATAGCAATCAGCCCCAGCATTTT.